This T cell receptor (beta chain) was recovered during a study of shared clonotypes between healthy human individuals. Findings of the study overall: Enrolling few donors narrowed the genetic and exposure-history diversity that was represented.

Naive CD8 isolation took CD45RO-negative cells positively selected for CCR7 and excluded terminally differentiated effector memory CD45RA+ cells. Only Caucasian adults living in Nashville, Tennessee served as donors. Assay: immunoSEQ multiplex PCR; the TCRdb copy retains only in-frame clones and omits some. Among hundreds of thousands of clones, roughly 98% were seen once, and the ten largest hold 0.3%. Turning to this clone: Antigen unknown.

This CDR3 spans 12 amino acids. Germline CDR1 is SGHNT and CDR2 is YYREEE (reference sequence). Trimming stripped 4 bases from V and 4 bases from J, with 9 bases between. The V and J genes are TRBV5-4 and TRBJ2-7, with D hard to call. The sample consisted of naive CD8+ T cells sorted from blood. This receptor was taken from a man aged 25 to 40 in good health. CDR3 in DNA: TGTGCCAGCAGCGATGGGCCTTACGAGCAGTACTTC. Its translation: CASSDGPYEQYF.